This T cell receptor (beta chain) stems from a study of control samples from healthy donors and cancer patients. With regard to this clone: At one of its ends the junction is not consistent with the germline gene, which may arise from a read error.

Germline V gene data show CDR1 as SSHAT and CDR2 as FNYEAQ (reference sequence). The CDR3 runs to 16 residues. The assay was immunoSEQ multiplex PCR, and TCRdb's table has in-frame clones only and misses some. The sample has roughly 130,000 clones; roughly 90% are singletons. V and J are TRBV7-7 and TRBJ2-3; a weak D match, TRBD2 (7 bases). The sequence derives from a man between 18 and 29 years old in good health. What was sequenced was blood. CDR3 bases: TGTGCTAGCAGCCCCCCGGGGGGCGGATGCACAGATACGCAGTATTTT. Its protein product is CASSPPGGGCTDTQYF.